Listed here are 23 T cell receptor beta chains from one sample, sequenced in a study of T cell responses to AZD1222 COVID-19 vaccine. TCRdb's table, derived via immunoSEQ multiplex PCR, lists solely in-frame clones and lacks some. This sample has over 65,000 clones; roughly 90% occur once, and the top ten carry around 7.7%. This specimen consisted of peripheral blood, obtained on day 0 of AZD1222 vaccination. These receptors were obtained from an adult in good health.

In the case of this clone: A read error may produce the germline difference seen at one junction end. The chain combines TRBV7-7 with TRBJ1-1; no reliable D call. Per the germline V gene, CDR1 is SSHAT and CDR2 is FNYEAQ (reference sequence). CDR3 length: 15 amino acids. DNA for the CDR3: TGTGCTAGCAGCTCTTGGGCCGGGTCGGACACTGAAGCTTTCTTT. This sequence encodes CASSSWAGSDTEAFF.

This clone showed up just a few times. The chain is built from TRBV21-1 and TRBJ2-1; the table's D call TRBD2 went unverified against the DNA. TRBV21-1 is termed a pseudogene. The CDR3 loop spans 16 amino acids. The CDR3 DNA is TGTGCCAGCAGCAACCGACTAGCGGGGCCCTACAATGAGCAGTTCTTC. It encodes CASSNRLAGPYNEQFF.

The chain uses TRBV27 and TRBJ1-1; possibly TRBD1 for D (5 bases). The germline gives CDR1 MNHEY, CDR2 SMNVEV (reference sequence). This CDR3 contains 14 residues. The V end lost 6 bases, the J end lost 0 bases, and 11 bases lay between the germline ends. The CDR3 loop is CASSPWGVNTEAFF. As DNA, the CDR3 is TGTGCCAGCAGCCCCTGGGGGGTGAACACTGAAGCTTTCTTT.

The chain recombines TRBV27 with TRBJ1-1; D call uncertain. The CDR3 spans 13 residues. CDR1 is MNHEY and CDR2 is SMNVEV in the germline V gene (reference sequence). V was cut by 6 bases and J by 3 bases, with 11 bases left in between. This CDR3 is CASSLSGHTEAFF. The CDR3 DNA sequence: TGTGCCAGCAGCCTTTCGGGTCACACTGAAGCTTTCTTT.

The V call is TRBV11-2, the J call TRBJ2-5, with D possibly matching TRBD1 (6 bases). Germline V gene lookup returns CDR1 SGHAT and CDR2 FQNNGV. The CDR3 loop spans 16 amino acids. The V gene lost 3 bases and the J gene lost 0 bases, with 14 bases spanning the gap. The CDR3: CASSLGASMYQETQYF. The CDR3 nucleotides read TGTGCCAGCAGCTTGGGGGCCAGTATGTACCAAGAGACCCAGTACTTC.

This rearrangement joins TRBV28 to TRBJ1-1; weak D call: TRBD1 (5 bases). The germline V gene has CDR1 MDHEN and CDR2 SYDVKM. Between the trimmed V and J ends, which lost 7 bases and 10 bases, there was a span of 16 bases. The CDR3 length is 12 residues. The CDR3 protein is CASTESRGRAFF. In nucleotides, the CDR3 is TGTGCCAGCACCGAAAGCCGGGGGAGAGCTTTCTTT.

The chain uses TRBV20-1 and TRBJ2-7; no firm D call. Germline CDR1 and CDR2: DFQATT and SNEGSKA (reference sequence). V dropped 3 bases and J dropped 5 bases, with 14 bases sitting between them. This CDR3 has 13 amino acids. CDR3 in DNA: TGCAGTGCTAGTGTGCCGCCTCGAGACGAGCAGTACTTC. This gives the protein CSASVPPRDEQYF.

J is TRBJ2-1 and V is TRBV7-2; 9 bases are a match to TRBD2. The germline gives CDR1 SGHTA, CDR2 FQGNSA. The CDR3 extends over 16 amino acids. Trimming cost V 1 base and J 0 bases; bases outside gene matches: 1. CDR3 sequence (DNA): TGTGCCAGCAGCTTAGATAGCGGGAGCTCCTACAATGAGCAGTTCTTC. It encodes CASSLDSGSSYNEQFF. Based on the CDR3 plus reference TRBV7-2 and TRBJ2-1, the full variable domain is GAGVSQSPSNKVTEKGKDVELRCDPISGHTALYWYRQSLGQGLEFLIYFQGNSAPDKSGLPSDRFSAERTGGSVSTLTIQRTQQEDSAVYLCASSLDSGSSYNEQFFGPGTRLTVL.

The rearrangement uses TRBV7-2 and TRBJ1-2; 8 bases are a match to TRBD1. There are 12 residues in the CDR3. Germline V gene data show CDR1 as SGHTA and CDR2 as FQGNSA. V trimming: 5 bases; J trimming: 7 bases; junction bases outside the gene matches: 3. CDR3: CASSADRAGYTF. The CDR3 bases are TGTGCCAGCAGCGCGGACAGGGCTGGCTACACCTTC.

The chain combines TRBV19 with TRBJ2-7, with 9 nucleotides matching TRBD1. Germline values: CDR1 LNHDA, CDR2 SQIVND (reference sequence). After removal of 5 bases from V and 2 bases from J, the junction contained 7 bases not matched to a gene. The length of the CDR3 is 15 residues. The CDR3 DNA sequence: TGTGCCAGTAGTGAGACCGGGACAGGGCCCTACGAGCAGTACTTC. The encoded protein is CASSETGTGPYEQYF. Using reference TRBV19 and TRBJ2-7 for the parts outside the CDR3, the full variable domain is DGGITQSPKYLFRKEGQNVTLSCEQNLNHDAMYWYRQDPGQGLRLIYYSQIVNDFQKGDIAEGYSVSREKKESFPLTVTSAQKNPTAFYLCASSETGTGPYEQYFGPGTRLTVT.

The J gene is TRBJ2-1, the V gene TRBV12-5; 7 bases are shared with TRBD2. The V segment lost 2 bases and the J segment 5 bases; nucleotides outside the gene matches: 6. The CDR3 has 15 residues. Germline CDR1 is LGHNT and CDR2 is FRNRAP. The DNA of the CDR3 is TGTGCTAGTGGTTTGCTGCTAGCGGATCACAATGAGCAGTTCTTC. Translated, it gives CASGLLLADHNEQFF.

V is TRBV19 and J is TRBJ1-5; maybe TRBD1 (5 bases). Trimming cost V 6 bases and J 3 bases, with 15 bases left between them. Germline CDR1 reads LNHDA; CDR2 reads SQIVND (reference sequence). The length of the CDR3 is 15 residues. CDR3 region: CASRGRDRVNQPQHF. CDR3 nucleotides: TGTGCCAGTAGAGGACGGGACCGCGTCAATCAGCCCCAGCATTTT.

This chain connects TRBV6-4 to TRBJ2-1, with D maybe TRBD2 (6 bases). Trimming took 4 bases from V and 0 from J, leaving 10 bases between them. This CDR3 has 15 amino acids. In germline, CDR1 is MRHNA, CDR2 SNTAGT. CDR3 sequence: CASSAEGSSYNEQFF. The DNA for the CDR3 is TGTGCCAGCAGTGCGGAGGGGAGCTCCTACAATGAGCAGTTCTTC.

V and J are TRBV7-9 and TRBJ2-4, with 8 bases aligning to TRBD1. V shed 5 bases and J 0 bases; nucleotides not matched to a gene: 9. CDR1 and CDR2 (germline): SEHNR, FQNEAQ (reference sequence). This CDR3 has 17 amino acids. CDR3 in amino acids: CASSPGQGSLAKNIQYF. The DNA for the CDR3 is TGTGCCAGCAGCCCAGGACAGGGTTCACTAGCCAAAAACATTCAGTACTTC.

The chain uses TRBV19 and TRBJ1-1; D perhaps matches TRBD1 (6 bases). The CDR3 extends over 15 amino acids. The germline V gene has CDR1 LNHDA and CDR2 SQIVND (reference sequence). V was cut by 2 bases and J by 1 base, with 11 bases left in between. Here the CDR3 reads CASSIQGIGNTEAFF. CDR3 nucleotides: TGTGCCAGTAGTATACAGGGGATTGGGAACACTGAAGCTTTCTTT.

The chain is built from TRBV19 and TRBJ2-6; D remains ambiguous. Trimming removed 3 bases from V and 0 bases from J, with 9 bases in between. Germline-derived CDR1 and CDR2 are LNHDA and SQIVND (reference sequence). The CDR3 runs 16 residues. CDR3 region: CASSILGNSGANVLTF. The CDR3 DNA reads as TGTGCCAGTAGTATTTTGGGCAACTCTGGGGCCAACGTCCTGACTTTC.

The sample holds a few counts of this clone. The chain employs TRBV9 and TRBJ1-2, with 10 bases aligning to TRBD1. The CDR3 runs 14 residues. The V gene end was trimmed by 3 bases and the J gene end by 8 bases; junction bases not matched to a gene: 7. Germline CDR1 SGDLS, CDR2 YYNGEE. This CDR3 reads CASSEDRGRRGYTF. CDR3 coding DNA: TGTGCCAGCAGCGAAGACAGGGGGCGGAGGGGCTACACCTTC.

Worth noting for this clone: The sample holds other DNA sequences that translate to the same CDR3. This sequence joins TRBV6-5 and TRBJ1-1; D not certain. This CDR3 is built from 12 residues. The germline V gene has CDR1 MNHEY and CDR2 SVGAGI. Trimming left V 8 bases short and J 0 bases short, with 7 bases between. Written as DNA, the CDR3 is TGTGCCAGCCGGACGGTGAACACTGAAGCTTTCTTT. Its translation: CASRTVNTEAFF.

The chain uses TRBV21-1 and TRBJ2-7. TRBV21-1 is a documented pseudogene. The CDR3 loop spans 12 amino acids. CDR3 sequence reads: CASSKGWVEQYF. The CDR3 DNA sequence: TGTGCCAGCAGCAAAGGGTGGGTCGAGCAGTACTTC.

The chain uses TRBV5-5 and TRBJ2-2, with 7 positions matching TRBD2. V lost 3 bases and J lost 3; bases outside the gene matches: 11. CDR1 SGHKS and CDR2 YYEKEE come from the germline V gene (reference sequence). The CDR3 runs to 17 residues. CDR3 region: CASSWTGLPSDTGELFF. Here the CDR3 DNA reads TGTGCCAGCAGCTGGACGGGACTACCTTCCGACACCGGGGAGCTGTTTTTT.

This rearrangement joins TRBV5-1 to TRBJ2-2, with D perhaps TRBD1 (6 bases). V was trimmed by 3 bases and J by 2 bases, leaving 14 bases between them. Germline V lookup: CDR1 SGHRS, CDR2 YFSETQ. This CDR3 comprises 16 residues. The CDR3 reads CASSSPGVTNTGELFF. In DNA, the CDR3 is TGCGCCAGCAGCTCCCCAGGGGTCACTAACACCGGGGAGCTGTTTTTT.

This rearrangement joins TRBV6-5 to TRBJ1-5; D not certain. The V gene's germline CDR1 is MNHEY and CDR2 SVGAGI. This CDR3 spans 14 amino acids. Trimming stripped 2 bases from V and 3 bases from J, with 8 bases between. The CDR3 sequence is CASSYGGFNQPQHF. CDR3 sequence (DNA): TGTGCCAGCAGTTACGGTGGATTCAATCAGCCCCAGCATTTT.

The chain carries TRBV7-2 and TRBJ1-5; D is unresolved. The germline V gene encodes CDR1 SGHTA and CDR2 FQGNSA. This CDR3 contains 15 residues. V lost 5 bases and J lost 4, with 15 bases in between. The CDR3 is CASSQTVLGNQPQHF. The CDR3, as DNA: TGTGCCAGCAGCCAAACGGTACTAGGGAATCAGCCCCAGCATTTT. Full variable domain (rest looked up from reference TRBV7-2 and TRBJ1-5): GAGVSQSPSNKVTEKGKDVELRCDPISGHTALYWYRQSLGQGLEFLIYFQGNSAPDKSGLPSDRFSAERTGGSVSTLTIQRTQQEDSAVYLCASSQTVLGNQPQHFGDGTRLSIL.